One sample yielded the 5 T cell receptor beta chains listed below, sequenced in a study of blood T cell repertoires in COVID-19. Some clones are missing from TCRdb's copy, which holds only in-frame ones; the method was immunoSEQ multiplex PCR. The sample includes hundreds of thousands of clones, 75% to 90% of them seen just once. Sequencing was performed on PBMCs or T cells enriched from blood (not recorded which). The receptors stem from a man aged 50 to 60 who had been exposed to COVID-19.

CDR3 protein: CATGGVTSTDTQYF. The CDR3 bases are TGTGCCACCGGAGGTGTCACTAGCACAGATACGCAGTATTTT. The chain joins TRBV5-4 to TRBJ2-3; possibly TRBD2 for D (5 bases). V lost 9 bases to trimming and J lost 0 bases, with 14 bases between them. CDR1 and CDR2 (germline): SGHNT, YYREEE (reference sequence). The CDR3 contains 14 residues.

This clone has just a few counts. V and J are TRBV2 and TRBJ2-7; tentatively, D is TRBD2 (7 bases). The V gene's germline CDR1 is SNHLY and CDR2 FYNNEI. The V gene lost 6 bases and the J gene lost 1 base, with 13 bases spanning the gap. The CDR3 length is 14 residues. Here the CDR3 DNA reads TGTGCCAGCAGAGGGGGAGGGAAATCCTACGAGCAGTACGTC. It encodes CASRGGGKSYEQYV.

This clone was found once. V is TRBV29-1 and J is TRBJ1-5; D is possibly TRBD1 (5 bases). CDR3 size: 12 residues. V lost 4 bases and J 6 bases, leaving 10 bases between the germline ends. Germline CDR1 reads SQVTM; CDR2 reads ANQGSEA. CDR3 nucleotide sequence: TGCAGCGTTGCACAGGTGGGTCAGCCCCAGCATTTT. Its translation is CSVAQVGQPQHF.

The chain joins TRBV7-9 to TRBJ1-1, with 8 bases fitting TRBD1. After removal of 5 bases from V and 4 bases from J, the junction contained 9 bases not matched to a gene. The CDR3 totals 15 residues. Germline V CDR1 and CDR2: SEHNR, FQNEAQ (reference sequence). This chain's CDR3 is CASSPDDRGFTEAFF. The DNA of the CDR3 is TGTGCCAGCAGCCCAGACGACAGGGGATTCACTGAAGCTTTCTTT. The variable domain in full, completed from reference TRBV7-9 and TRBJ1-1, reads DTGVSQNPRHKITKRGQNVTFRCDPISEHNRLYWYRQTLGQGPEFLTYFQNEAQLEKSRLLSDRFSAERPKGSFSTLEIQRTEQGDSAMYLCASSPDDRGFTEAFFGQGTRLTVV.

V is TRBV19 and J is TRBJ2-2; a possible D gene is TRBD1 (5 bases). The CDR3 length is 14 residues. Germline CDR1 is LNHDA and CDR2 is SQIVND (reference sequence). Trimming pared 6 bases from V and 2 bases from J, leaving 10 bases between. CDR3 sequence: CASRDGHNTGELFF. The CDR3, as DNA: TGTGCCAGTAGGGACGGACACAACACCGGGGAGCTGTTTTTT. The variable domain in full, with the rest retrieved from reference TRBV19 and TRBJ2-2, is DGGITQSPKYLFRKEGQNVTLSCEQNLNHDAMYWYRQDPGQGLRLIYYSQIVNDFQKGDIAEGYSVSREKKESFPLTVTSAQKNPTAFYLCASRDGHNTGELFFGEGSRLTVL.